This is a list of T cell receptor beta chains from one sample in a study of cytomegalovirus exposure and HLA in healthy donors. Only in-frame clones appear in the TCRdb table, and some are missing; sequencing was by immunoSEQ multiplex PCR. Of 160,000 or so clones listed, 81% are singletons. The sequenced material came from PBMCs. These receptors were taken from a woman under 30 in good health and CMV-seropositive. Each CDR3 is given with its conserved first and last residue. D genes are given only for firm matches. Size is stated for part of the rows, as once, few or many counts, or as a class when the clone is expanded.

>TRBV25-1|TRBJ1-1|-|-
CASKRQGGTLNTEAFF
TGTGCCAGCAAAAGGCAGGGAGGGACCTTGAACACTGAAGCTTTCTTT
>TRBV19|TRBJ2-7|-|-
CASGAGPYEQYF
TGTGCCAGTGGGGCTGGACCCTACGAGCAGTACTTC
>TRBV9|TRBJ1-2|TRBD1|-
CASSVATGTGTYGYTF
TGTGCCAGCAGCGTAGCTACGGGGACAGGGACCTATGGCTACACCTTC
>TRBV6-5|TRBJ2-7|-|few
CASSTGPWGEQYF
TGTGCCAGCAGTACAGGGCCCTGGGGTGAGCAGTACTTC
>TRBV19|TRBJ1-1|TRBD1|-
CASRVGQLNTEAFF
TGTGCCAGTAGGGTGGGACAGTTGAACACTGAAGCTTTCTTT
>TRBV9|TRBJ2-7|TRBD1|-
CASSRGTGFYEQYF
TGTGCCAGCAGCCGAGGGACAGGCTTCTACGAGCAGTACTTC
>TRBV9|TRBJ2-2|TRBD2|-
CASSAVGGGDTGELFF
TGTGCCAGCAGCGCAGTCGGCGGGGGGGACACCGGGGAGCTGTTTTTT
>TRBV5-1|TRBJ1-1|TRBD1|few
CASSSWTGREDEAFF
TGCGCCAGCAGCTCCTGGACAGGGAGGGAGGATGAAGCTTTCTTT
>TRBV29-1|TRBJ1-2|-|-
CSVAGNDGYTF
TGCAGCGTTGCAGGGAATGATGGCTACACCTTC
>TRBV25-1|TRBJ2-3|TRBD2|once
CASSRLAGNTDTQYF
TGTGCCAGCAGTCGGCTAGCGGGTAACACAGATACGCAGTATTTT
>TRBV19|TRBJ2-1|-|-
CASSPPGLTYNEQFF
TGTGCCAGTAGTCCCCCGGGACTTACGTACAATGAGCAGTTCTTC
>TRBV5-1|TRBJ2-3|TRBD2|-
CASSLVLAGLDTQYF
TGCGCCAGCAGCTTGGTCCTAGCGGGGTTGGATACGCAGTATTTT
>TRBV6-1|TRBJ2-3|-|-
CASSEAPTRDTQYF
TGTGCCAGCAGTGAAGCGCCCACTCGAGATACGCAGTATTTT
>TRBV9|TRBJ2-2|-|-
CASTLGTRTLSGAGELFF
TGTGCCAGCACGTTGGGGACACGTACGTTATCAGGGGCCGGGGAGCTGTTTTTT
>TRBV7-2|TRBJ1-6|-|-
CASSPPREYSPLHF
TGTGCCAGCAGCCCTCCGAGGGAGTATTCACCCCTCCACTTT